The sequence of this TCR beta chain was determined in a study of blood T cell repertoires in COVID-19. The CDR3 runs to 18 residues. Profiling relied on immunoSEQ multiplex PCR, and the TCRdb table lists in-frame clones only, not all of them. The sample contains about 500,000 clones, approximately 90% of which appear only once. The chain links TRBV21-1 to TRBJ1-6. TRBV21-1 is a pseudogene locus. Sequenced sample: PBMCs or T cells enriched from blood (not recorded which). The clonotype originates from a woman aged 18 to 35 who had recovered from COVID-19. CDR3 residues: CASSKAEPGGFTVSPLHF. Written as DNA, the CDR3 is TGTGCCAGCAGCAAAGCAGAGCCGGGCGGGTTTACAGTTTCACCCCTCCACTTT.